This TCR beta chain comes out of a study of shared clonotypes between healthy human individuals. Findings and limits, study-wide: Non-shared clonotypes had lower generation probabilities than clonotypes shared by all four sorted-subset donors.

It was CD45RO-negative cells, positively selected for CCR7, that made up naive CD8 cells, with terminally differentiated effector memory CD45RA+ cells excluded. Original handling: Filtering was not the same, since immunoSEQ gave junction-only sequences without quality scores. Profiling relied on immunoSEQ multiplex PCR, and the TCRdb table lists in-frame clones only, not all of them. Clone size and the V and J calls come from that table; the DNA yielded D and trimming. The table has about 2 million clones, roughly 94% seen once. For this clone: Its antigen is as yet unknown.

The germline V gene has CDR1 MNHNS and CDR2 SASEGT. The length of the CDR3 is 17 residues. V lost 3 bases and J lost 1; bases outside the gene matches: 5. The rearrangement links TRBV6-1 to TRBJ2-5; 13 bases fit TRBD2. The sequence derives from a man aged 18 to 29 in good health. Sample: naive CD8+ T cells sorted from blood. In DNA form, the CDR3 reads TGTGCCAGCAGTGAGTGGACTAGCGGGGGACTCCAAGAGACCCAGTACTTC. Its protein product is CASSEWTSGGLQETQYF.